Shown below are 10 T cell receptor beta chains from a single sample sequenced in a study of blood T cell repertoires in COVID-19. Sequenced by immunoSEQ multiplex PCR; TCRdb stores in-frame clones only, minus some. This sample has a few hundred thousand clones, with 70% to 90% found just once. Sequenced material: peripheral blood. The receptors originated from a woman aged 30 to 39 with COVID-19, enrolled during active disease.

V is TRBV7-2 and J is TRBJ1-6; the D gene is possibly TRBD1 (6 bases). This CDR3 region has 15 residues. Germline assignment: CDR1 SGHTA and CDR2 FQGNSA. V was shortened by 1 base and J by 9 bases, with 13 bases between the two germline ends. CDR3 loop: CASSLGRGAPSPLHF. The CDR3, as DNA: TGTGCCAGCAGCTTAGGTCGGGGGGCGCCTTCACCCCTCCACTTT.

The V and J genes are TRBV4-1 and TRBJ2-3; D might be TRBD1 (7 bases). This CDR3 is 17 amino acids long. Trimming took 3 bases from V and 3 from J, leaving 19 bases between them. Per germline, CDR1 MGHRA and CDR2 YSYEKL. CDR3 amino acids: CASSQEGQPHRTDTQYF. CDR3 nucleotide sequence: TGCGCCAGCAGCCAGGAGGGACAGCCCCACAGGACAGATACGCAGTATTTT.

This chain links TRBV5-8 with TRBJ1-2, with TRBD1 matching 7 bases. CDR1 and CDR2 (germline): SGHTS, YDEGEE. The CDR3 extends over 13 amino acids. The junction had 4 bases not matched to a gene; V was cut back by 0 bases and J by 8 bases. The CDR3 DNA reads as TGTGCCAGCAGCTTGGGAGACAGGGTGGGCTACACCTTC. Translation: CASSLGDRVGYTF.

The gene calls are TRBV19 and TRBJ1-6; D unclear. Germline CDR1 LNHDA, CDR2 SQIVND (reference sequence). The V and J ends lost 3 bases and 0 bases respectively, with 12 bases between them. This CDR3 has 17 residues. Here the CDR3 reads CASSMGGSGSYNSPLHF. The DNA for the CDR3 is TGTGCCAGTAGTATGGGAGGGTCGGGCTCCTATAATTCACCCCTCCACTTT.

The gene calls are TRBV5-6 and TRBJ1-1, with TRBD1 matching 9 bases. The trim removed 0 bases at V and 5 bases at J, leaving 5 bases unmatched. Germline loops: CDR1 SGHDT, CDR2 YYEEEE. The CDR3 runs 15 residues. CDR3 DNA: TGTGCCAGCAGCTTGGTTGGGACAGGGTCAACTGAAGCTTTCTTT. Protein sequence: CASSLVGTGSTEAFF.

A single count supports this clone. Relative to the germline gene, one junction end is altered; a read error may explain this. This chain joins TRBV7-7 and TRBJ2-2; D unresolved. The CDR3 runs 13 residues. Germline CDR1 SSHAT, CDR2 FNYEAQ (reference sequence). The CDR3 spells CASSQDSTGELFF. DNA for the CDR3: TGTGCTAGCAGTCAAGACTCGACCGGGGAGCTGTTTTTT. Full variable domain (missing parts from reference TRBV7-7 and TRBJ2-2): GAGVSQSPRYKVTKRGQDVTLRCDPISSHATLYWYQQALGQGPEFLTYFNYEAQPDKSGLPSDRFSAERPEGSISTLTIQRTEQRDSAMYRCASSQDSTGELFFGEGSRLTVL.

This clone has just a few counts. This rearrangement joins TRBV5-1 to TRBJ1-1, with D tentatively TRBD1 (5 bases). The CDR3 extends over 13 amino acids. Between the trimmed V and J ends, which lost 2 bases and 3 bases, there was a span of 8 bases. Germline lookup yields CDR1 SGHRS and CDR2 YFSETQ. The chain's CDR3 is CASSFWGDTEAFF. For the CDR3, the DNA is TGCGCCAGCAGCTTTTGGGGGGACACTGAAGCTTTCTTT. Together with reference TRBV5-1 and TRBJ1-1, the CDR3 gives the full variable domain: KAGVTQTPRYLIKTRGQQVTLSCSPISGHRSVSWYQQTPGQGLQFLFEYFSETQRNKGNFPGRFSGRQFSNSRSEMNVSTLELGDSALYLCASSFWGDTEAFFGQGTRLTVV.

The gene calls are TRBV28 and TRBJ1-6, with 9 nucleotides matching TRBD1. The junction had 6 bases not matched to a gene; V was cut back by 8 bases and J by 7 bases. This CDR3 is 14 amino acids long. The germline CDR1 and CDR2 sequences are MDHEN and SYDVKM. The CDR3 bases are TGTGCCAGCTACCTCGGACAGGGGAATTCACCCCTCCACTTT. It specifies CASYLGQGNSPLHF.

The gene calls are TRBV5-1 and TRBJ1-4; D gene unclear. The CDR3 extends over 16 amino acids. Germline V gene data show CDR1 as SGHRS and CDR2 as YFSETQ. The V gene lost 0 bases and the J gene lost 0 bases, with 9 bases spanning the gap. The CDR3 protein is CASSLGGPATNEKLFF. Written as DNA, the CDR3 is TGCGCCAGCAGCTTGGGAGGGCCTGCAACTAATGAAAAACTGTTTTTT.

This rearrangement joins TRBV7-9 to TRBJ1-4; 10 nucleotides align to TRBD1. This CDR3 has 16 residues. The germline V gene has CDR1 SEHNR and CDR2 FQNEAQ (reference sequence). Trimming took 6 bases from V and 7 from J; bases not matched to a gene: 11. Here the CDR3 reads CASSYQVGTGVEKLFF. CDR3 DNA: TGTGCCAGCAGTTATCAGGTCGGGACAGGGGTTGAAAAACTGTTTTTT. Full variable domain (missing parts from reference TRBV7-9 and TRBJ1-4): DTGVSQNPRHKITKRGQNVTFRCDPISEHNRLYWYRQTLGQGPEFLTYFQNEAQLEKSRLLSDRFSAERPKGSFSTLEIQRTEQGDSAMYLCASSYQVGTGVEKLFFGSGTQLSVL.